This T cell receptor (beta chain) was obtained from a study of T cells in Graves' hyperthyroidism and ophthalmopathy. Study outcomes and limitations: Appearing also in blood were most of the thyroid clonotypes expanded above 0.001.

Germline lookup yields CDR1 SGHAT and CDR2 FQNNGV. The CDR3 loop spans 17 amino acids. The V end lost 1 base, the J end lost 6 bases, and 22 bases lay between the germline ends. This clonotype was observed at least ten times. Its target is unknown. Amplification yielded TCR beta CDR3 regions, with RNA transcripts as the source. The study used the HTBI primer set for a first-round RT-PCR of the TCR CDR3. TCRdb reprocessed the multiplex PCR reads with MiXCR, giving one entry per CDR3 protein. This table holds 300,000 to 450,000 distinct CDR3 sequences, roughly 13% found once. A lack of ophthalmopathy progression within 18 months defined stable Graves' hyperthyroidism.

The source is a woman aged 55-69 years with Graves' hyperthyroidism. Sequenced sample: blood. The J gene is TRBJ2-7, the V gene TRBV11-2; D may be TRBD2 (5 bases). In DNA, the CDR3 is TGTGCCAGCAGCTTAGCGTTCGGGGTCGGACCCGGCGGCGAGCAGTACTTC. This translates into CASSLAFGVGPGGEQYF.